This T cell receptor beta chain was recorded in a study of cytomegalovirus exposure and HLA in healthy donors. V dropped 2 bases and J dropped 0 bases, with 10 bases sitting between them. This CDR3 has 15 amino acids. Germline V gene lookup returns CDR1 SGHVS and CDR2 FQNEAQ. Study-level points and caveats: The authors enumerated some 160 TCR beta chains as linked to cytomegalovirus.

Clones were read by immunoSEQ multiplex PCR, and TCRdb kept only the in-frame ones, dropping some. In the table there are 150,000 to 180,000 clones, 75% to 90% of which are singletons. The sample holds one count of this clone. Antigen unknown. The sequenced sample consisted of PBMCs. The chain couples TRBV7-8 to TRBJ1-1; D not certain. This TCR came from a man younger than 30 in good health and CMV-seropositive. In DNA form, the CDR3 reads TGTGCCAGCAGCTTATGGGCGACATTGAACACTGAAGCTTTCTTT. Amino acid sequence: CASSLWATLNTEAFF.